The TCR beta chain under discussion was sequenced for a study of CD8 T cells in cerebrospinal fluid in Alzheimer's disease. Across the whole study: Two single-cell methods, plate-based nested PCR and droplet-based sequencing, assessed CSF clonal expansion. Study-wide results and caveats: Patients with mild cognitive impairment or Alzheimer's disease had a larger top CSF clone percentage than controls.

The germline gives CDR1 SGHRS, CDR2 YFSETQ. This CDR3 spans 16 amino acids. CSF cells were profiled by 10X single-cell V(D)J and 5' expression. TCRdb derives one entry per CDR3 protein from the 10x single-cell sequencing reads, leaving out DNA. With fewer than 2,000 distinct CDR3 sequences in the sample, the ten largest clones hold under 11%. This clonotype shows up as medium-sized by frequency. Its matching antigen is unknown. This clonotype was obtained from a human donor in good health. The V and J genes are TRBV5-1 and TRBJ1-2; TCRdb's assignment of TRBD1 cannot be checked, as there is no DNA. Sequencing was done on a sample of cerebrospinal fluid. CDR3 in amino acids: CASSLQGTGANYGYTF.